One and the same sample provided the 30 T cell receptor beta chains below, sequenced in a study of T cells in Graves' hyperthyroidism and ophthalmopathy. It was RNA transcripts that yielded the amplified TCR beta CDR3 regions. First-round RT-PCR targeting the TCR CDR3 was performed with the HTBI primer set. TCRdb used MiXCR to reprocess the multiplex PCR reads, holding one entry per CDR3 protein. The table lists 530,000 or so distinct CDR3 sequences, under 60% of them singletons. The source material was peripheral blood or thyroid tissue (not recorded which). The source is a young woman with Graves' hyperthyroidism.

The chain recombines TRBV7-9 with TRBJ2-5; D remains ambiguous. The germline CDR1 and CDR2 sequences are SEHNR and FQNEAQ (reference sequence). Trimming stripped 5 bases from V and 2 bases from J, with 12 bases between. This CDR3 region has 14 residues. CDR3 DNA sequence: TGTGCCAGCAGCCTCGGATCCGAGCAAGAGACCCAGTACTTC. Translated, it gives CASSLGSEQETQYF.

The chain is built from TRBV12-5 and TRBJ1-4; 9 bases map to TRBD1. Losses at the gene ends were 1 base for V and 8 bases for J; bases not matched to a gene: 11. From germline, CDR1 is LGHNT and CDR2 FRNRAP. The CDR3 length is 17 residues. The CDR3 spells CASGLGPGTGSGEKLFF. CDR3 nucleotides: TGTGCTAGTGGTTTGGGTCCCGGGACAGGGTCCGGGGAAAAACTGTTTTTT.

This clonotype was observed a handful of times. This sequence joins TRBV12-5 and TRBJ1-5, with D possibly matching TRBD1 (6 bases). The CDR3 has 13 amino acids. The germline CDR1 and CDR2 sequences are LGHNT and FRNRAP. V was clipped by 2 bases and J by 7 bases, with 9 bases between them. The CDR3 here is CASGLTGPQPQHF. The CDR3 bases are TGTGCTAGTGGTTTGACAGGGCCCCAGCCCCAGCATTTT.

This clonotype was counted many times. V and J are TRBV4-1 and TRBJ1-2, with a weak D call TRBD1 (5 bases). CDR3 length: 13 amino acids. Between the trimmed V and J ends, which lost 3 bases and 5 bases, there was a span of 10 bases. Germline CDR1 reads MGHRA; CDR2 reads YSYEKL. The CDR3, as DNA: TGCGCCAGCAGCCACGTAGGGGAATATGGCTACACCTTC. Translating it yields CASSHVGEYGYTF.

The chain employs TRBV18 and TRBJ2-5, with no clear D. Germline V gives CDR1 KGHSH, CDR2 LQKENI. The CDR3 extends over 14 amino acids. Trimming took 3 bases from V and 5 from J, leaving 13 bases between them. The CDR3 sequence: CASSPGKAVETQYF. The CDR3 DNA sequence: TGTGCCAGCTCACCGGGAAAAGCAGTTGAGACCCAGTACTTC.

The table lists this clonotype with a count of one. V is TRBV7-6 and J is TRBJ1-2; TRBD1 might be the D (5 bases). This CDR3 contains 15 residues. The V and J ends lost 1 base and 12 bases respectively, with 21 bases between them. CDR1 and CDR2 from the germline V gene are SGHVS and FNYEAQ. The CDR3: CASSLVSRGNSGNTF. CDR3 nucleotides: TGTGCCAGCAGCTTAGTTTCGAGGGGAAACTCTGGAAACACCTTC.

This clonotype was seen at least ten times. The DNA of the CDR3 is TGTGCCAGCAGCTTAACCGGGGCATCCTACGAGCAGTACTTC. Its protein product is CASSLTGASYEQYF. The chain joins TRBV11-3 to TRBJ2-7; D possibly uses TRBD1 or TRBD2 (5 bases each). Trimming took off 2 bases at V and 1 base at J, with 9 bases between the two ends. Germline CDR1 and CDR2: SGHNT and YENEEA. This CDR3 comprises 14 residues.

CDR3: CASSWLAGDSTEAFF. Here the CDR3 DNA reads TGTGCCAGTAGTTGGTTAGCGGGAGATAGCACTGAAGCTTTCTTT. This rearrangement joins TRBV19 to TRBJ1-1; D uncertain. The CDR3 sequence is 15 residues long. In germline, CDR1 is LNHDA, CDR2 SQIVND (reference sequence). Trimming took 5 bases from V and 4 from J, leaving 17 bases between them.

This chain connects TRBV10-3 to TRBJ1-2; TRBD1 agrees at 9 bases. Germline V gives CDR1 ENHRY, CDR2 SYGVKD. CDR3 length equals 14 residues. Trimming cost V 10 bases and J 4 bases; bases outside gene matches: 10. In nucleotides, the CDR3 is TGTGCCACCAGCCTTGGACAGGGGTCCTATGGCTACACCTTC. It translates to CATSLGQGSYGYTF.

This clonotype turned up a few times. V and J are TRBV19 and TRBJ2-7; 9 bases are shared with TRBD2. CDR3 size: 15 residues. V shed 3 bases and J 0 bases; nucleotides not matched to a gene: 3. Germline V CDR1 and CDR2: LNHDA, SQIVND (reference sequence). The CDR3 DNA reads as TGTGCCAGTAGTATTGTTAGCGGGAGCTCCTACGAGCAGTACTTC. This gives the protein CASSIVSGSSYEQYF.

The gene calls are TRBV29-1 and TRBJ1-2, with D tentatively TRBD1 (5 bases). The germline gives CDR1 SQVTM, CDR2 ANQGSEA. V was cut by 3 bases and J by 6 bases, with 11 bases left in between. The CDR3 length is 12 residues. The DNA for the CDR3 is TGCAGCGTTGACCATCGGGGGGATGGCTACACCTTC. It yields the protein CSVDHRGDGYTF.

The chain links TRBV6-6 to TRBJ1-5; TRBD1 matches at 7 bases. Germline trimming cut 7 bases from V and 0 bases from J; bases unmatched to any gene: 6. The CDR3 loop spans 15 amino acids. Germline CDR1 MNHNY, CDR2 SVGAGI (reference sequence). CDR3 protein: CASKETGNSNQPQHF. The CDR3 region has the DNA TGTGCCAGCAAGGAGACAGGGAATAGCAATCAGCCCCAGCATTTT.

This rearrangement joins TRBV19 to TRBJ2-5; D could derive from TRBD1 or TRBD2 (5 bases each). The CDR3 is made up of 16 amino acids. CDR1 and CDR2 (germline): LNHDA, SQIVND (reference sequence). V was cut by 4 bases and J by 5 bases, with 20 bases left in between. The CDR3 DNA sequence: TGTGCCAGTAGTAGCCGGGGCTCGACATTAAGCGAGACCCAGTACTTC. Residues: CASSSRGSTLSETQYF.

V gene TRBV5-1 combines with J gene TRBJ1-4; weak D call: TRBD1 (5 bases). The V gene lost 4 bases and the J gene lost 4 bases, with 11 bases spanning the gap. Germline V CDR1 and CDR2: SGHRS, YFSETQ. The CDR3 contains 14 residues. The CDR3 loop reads CASSRTRNNEKLFF. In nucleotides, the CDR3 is TGCGCCAGCAGCCGGACACGTAATAATGAAAAACTGTTTTTT.

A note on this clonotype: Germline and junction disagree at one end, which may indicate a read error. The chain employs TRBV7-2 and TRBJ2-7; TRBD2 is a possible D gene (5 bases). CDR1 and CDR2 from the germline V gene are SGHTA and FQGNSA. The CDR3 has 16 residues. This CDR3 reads CASSLAGSVFSYELYF. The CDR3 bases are TGTGCCAGCAGCTTAGCGGGTAGCGTTTTTTCCTACGAGCTGTACTTC.

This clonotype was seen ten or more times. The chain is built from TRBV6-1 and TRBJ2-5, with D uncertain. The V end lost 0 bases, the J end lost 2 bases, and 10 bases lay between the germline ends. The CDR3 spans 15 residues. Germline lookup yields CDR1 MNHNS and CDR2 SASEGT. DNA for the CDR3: TGTGCCAGCAGTGAAGCCCGGGCTATTCAAGAGACCCAGTACTTC. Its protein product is CASSEARAIQETQYF.

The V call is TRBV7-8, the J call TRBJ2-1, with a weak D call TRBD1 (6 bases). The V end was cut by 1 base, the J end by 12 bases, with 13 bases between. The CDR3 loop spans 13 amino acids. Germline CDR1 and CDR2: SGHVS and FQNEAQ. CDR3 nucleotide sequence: TGTGCCAGCAGCTTAGATACGGAACAGGGGCAGTTCTTC. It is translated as CASSLDTEQGQFF.

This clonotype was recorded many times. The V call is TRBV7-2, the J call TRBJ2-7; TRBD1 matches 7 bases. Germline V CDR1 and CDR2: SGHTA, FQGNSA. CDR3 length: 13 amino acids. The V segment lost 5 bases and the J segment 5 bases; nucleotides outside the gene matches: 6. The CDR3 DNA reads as TGTGCCAGCAGCACCGACAGGGCCGACGAGCAGTACTTC. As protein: CASSTDRADEQYF.

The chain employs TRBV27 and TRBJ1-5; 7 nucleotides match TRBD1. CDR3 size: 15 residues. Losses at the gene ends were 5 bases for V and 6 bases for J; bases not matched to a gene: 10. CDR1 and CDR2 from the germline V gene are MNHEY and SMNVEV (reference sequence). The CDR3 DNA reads TGTGCCAGCAGTCCACAGGGGCCCCTTTTTCAGCCCCAGCATTTT. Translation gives CASSPQGPLFQPQHF.

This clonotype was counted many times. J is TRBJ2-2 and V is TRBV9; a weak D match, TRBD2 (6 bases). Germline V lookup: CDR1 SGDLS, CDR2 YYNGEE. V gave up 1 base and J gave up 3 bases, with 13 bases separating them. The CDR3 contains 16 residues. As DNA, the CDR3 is TGTGCCAGCAGCGTATCCACCCTAGCGTACACCGGGGAGCTGTTTTTT. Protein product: CASSVSTLAYTGELFF.

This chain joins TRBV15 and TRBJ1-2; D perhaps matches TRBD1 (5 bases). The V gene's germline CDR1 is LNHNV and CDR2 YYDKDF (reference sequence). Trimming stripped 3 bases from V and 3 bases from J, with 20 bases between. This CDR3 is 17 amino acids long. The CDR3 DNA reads TGTGCCACCAGCAGTACAACCTCGATAGGGGACGACTATGGCTACACCTTC. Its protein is CATSSTTSIGDDYGYTF.

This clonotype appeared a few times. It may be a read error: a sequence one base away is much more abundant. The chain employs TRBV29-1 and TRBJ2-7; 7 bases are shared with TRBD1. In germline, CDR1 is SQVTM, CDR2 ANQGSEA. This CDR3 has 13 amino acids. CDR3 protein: CSAEIQGSYEQYF. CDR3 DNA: TGCAGCGCTGAAATACAGGGGTCCTACGAGCAGTACTTC.

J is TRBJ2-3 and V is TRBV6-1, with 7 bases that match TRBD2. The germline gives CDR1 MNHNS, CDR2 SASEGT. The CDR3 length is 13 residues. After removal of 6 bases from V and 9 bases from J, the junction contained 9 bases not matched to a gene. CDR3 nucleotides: TGTGCCAGCAGCTGGGGGAGGGCCGAAACGCAGTATTTT. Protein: CASSWGRAETQYF.

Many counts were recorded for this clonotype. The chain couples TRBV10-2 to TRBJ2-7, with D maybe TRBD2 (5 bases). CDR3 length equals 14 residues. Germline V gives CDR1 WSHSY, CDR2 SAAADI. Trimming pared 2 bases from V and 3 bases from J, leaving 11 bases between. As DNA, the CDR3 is TGCGCCAGCAGTGAGCTGGCGGGCTACTACGAGCAGTACTTC. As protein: CASSELAGYYEQYF.

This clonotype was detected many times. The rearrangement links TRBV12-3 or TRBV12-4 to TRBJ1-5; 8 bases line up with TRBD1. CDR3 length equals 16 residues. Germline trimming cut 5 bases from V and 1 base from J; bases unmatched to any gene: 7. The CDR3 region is CASSHGTGYSNQPQHF. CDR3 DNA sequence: TGTGCCAGCAGTCACGGGACAGGATACAGCAATCAGCCCCAGCATTTT.

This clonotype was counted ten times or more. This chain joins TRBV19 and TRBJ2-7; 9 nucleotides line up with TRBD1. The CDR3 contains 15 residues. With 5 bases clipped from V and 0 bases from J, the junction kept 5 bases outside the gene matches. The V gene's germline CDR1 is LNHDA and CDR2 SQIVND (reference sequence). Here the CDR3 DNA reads TGTGCCAGTAGTCCCGGGACAGGGATCTCCTACGAGCAGTACTTC. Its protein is CASSPGTGISYEQYF.

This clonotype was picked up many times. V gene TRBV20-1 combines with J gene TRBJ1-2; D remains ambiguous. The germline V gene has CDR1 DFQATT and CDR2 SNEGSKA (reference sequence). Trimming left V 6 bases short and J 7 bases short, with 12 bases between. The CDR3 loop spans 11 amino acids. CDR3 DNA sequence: TGCAGTGCGGACTGGCCGGGTGGCTACACCTTC. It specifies CSADWPGGYTF.

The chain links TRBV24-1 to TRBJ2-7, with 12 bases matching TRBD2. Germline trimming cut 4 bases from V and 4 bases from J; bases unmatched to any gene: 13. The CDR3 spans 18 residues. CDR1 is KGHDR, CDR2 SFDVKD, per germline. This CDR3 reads CATSDHGLAGPPGYEQYF. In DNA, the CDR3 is TGTGCCACCAGTGACCACGGACTAGCGGGACCCCCCGGGTACGAGCAGTACTTC.

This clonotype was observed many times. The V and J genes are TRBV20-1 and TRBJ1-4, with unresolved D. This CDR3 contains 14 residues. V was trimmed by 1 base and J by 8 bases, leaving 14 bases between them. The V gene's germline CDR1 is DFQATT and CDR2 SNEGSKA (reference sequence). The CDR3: CSARGLPWREKLFF. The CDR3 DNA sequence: TGCAGTGCTAGAGGCCTCCCCTGGAGGGAAAAACTGTTTTTT.

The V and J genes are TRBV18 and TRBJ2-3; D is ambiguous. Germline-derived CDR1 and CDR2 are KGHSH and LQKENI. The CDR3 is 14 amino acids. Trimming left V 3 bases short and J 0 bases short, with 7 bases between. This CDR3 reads CASSPVDSTDTQYF. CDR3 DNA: TGTGCCAGCTCACCGGTGGATAGCACAGATACGCAGTATTTT.